This TCR beta chain was sequenced during a study of blood T cell repertoires in COVID-19. Overall study: From T cells, B-cell-depleted T cells, or PBMCs came the material, which was cDNA or gDNA.

In the authors' methods: Estimation of nucleated cell counts relied on the amplification of reference gene primers. The repertoire was sequenced with immunoSEQ multiplex PCR; TCRdb's copy has only in-frame clones and lacks some. The V and J calls and clone size are taken from that table; D and trimming were inferred from the DNA. This table holds 55,000 to 75,000 clones, approximately 80% found once. This CDR3 is built from 15 residues. V lost 4 bases, J lost 4 bases, and 16 bases lay in between. CDR1 and CDR2 from the germline V gene are LGHNA and YSLEER. The specimen sequenced was peripheral blood. The chain has TRBV4-3 and TRBJ1-2, with a tentative D call TRBD1 (6 bases). The receptor's source is a man older than 75 with active COVID-19. The CDR3 coding sequence is TGCGCCAGCAGCCCTTCTTCTGACAGGTCCTATGGCTACACCTTC. This encodes CASSPSSDRSYGYTF.